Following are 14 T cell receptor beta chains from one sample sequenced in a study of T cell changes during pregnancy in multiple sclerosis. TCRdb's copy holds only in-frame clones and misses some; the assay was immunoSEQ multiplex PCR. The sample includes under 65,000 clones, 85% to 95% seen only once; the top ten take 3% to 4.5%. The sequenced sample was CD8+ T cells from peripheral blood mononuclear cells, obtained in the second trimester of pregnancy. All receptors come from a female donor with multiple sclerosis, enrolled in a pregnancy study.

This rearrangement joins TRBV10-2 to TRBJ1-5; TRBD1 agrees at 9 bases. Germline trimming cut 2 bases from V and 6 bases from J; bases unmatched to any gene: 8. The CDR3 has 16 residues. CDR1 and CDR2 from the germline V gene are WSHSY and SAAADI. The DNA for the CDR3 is TGCGCCAGCAGTGAGGGGGGACAGGGATGGGCTCAGCCCCAGCATTTT. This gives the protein CASSEGGQGWAQPQHF.

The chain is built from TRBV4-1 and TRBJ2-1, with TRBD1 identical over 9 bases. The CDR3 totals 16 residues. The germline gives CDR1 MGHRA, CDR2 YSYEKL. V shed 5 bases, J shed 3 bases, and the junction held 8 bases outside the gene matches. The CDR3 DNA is TGCGCCAGCAGCAAGGCCTCGGGACAGGGCTACAATGAGCAGTTCTTC. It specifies CASSKASGQGYNEQFF.

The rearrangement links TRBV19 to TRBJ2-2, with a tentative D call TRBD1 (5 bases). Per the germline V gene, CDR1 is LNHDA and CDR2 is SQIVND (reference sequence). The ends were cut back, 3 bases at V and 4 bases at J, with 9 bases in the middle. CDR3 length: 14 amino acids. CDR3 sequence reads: CASSMGPGTGELFF. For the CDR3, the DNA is TGTGCCAGTAGTATGGGGCCTGGCACCGGGGAGCTGTTTTTT.

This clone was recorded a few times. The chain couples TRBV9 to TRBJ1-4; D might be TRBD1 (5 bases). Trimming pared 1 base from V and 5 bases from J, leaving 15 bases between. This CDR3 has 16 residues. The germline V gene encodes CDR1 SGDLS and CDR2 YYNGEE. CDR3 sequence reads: CASSVNPGALNEKLFF. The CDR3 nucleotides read TGTGCCAGCAGCGTAAACCCTGGGGCACTGAATGAAAAACTGTTTTTT.

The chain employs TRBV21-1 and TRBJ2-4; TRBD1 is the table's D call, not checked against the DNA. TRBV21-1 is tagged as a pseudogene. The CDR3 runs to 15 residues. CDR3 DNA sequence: TGTGCCAGCAGCAAAGGGGGGACAGGGCGAAACATTCAGTACTTC. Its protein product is CASSKGGTGRNIQYF.

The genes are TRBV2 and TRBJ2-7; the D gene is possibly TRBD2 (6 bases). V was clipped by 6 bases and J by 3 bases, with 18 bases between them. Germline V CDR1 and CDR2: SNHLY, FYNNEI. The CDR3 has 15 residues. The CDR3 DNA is TGTGCCAGCAGCCCGATGGGCGGAGGGTTCTACGAGCAGTACTTC. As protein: CASSPMGGGFYEQYF.

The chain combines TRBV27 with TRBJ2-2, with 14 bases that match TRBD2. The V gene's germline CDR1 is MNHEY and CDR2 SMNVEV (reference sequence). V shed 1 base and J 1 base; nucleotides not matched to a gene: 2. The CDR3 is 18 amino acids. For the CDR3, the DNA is TGTGCCAGCAGTTTATTGGGGACTAGCGGGGGGAACACCGGGGAGCTGTTTTTT. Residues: CASSLLGTSGGNTGELFF.

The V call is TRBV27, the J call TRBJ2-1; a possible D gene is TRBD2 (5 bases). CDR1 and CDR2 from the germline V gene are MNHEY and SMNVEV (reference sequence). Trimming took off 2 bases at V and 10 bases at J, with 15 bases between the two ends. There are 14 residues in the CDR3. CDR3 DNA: TGTGCCAGCAGTTTAATAATTAGCTCGGGGGAGCAGTTCTTC. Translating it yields CASSLIISSGEQFF.

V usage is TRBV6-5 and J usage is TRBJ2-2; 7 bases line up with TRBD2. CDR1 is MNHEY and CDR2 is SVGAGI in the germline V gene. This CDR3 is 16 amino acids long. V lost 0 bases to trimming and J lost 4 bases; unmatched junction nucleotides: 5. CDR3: CASSYSGGGSTGELFF. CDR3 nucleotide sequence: TGTGCCAGCAGTTACTCGGGCGGGGGTTCCACCGGGGAGCTGTTTTTT.

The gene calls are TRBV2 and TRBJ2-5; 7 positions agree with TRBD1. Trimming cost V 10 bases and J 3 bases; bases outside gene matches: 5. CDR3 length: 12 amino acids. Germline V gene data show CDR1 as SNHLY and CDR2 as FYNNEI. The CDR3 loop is CAIKGQEETQYF. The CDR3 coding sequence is TGTGCCATAAAAGGACAGGAAGAGACCCAGTACTTC. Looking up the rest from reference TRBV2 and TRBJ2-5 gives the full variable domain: EPEVTQTPSHQVTQMGQEVILRCVPISNHLYFYWYRQILGQKVEFLVSFYNNEISEKSEIFDDQFSVERPDGSNFTLKIRSTKLEDSAMYFCAIKGQEETQYFGPGTRLLVL.

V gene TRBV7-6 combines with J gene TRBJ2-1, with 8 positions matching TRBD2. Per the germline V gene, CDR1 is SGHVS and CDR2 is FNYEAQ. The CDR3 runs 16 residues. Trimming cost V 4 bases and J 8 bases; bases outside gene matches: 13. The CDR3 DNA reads TGTGCCAGCAGCTCCACCGTCGGGGGGGCTTTCGATGAGCAGTTCTTC. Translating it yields CASSSTVGGAFDEQFF.

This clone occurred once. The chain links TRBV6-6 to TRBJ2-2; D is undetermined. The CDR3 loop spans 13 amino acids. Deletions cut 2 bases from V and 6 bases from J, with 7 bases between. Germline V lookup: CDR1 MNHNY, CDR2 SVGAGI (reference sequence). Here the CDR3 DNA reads TGTGCCAGCAGTTACGGGCTCTCCGGGGAGCTGTTTTTT. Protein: CASSYGLSGELFF.

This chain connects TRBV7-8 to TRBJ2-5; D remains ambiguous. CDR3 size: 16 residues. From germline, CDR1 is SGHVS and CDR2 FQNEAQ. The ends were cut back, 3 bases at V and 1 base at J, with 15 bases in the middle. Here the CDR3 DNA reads TGTGCCAGCAGCTTGAGGATCGGATCCCTCCAAGAGACCCAGTACTTC. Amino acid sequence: CASSLRIGSLQETQYF.

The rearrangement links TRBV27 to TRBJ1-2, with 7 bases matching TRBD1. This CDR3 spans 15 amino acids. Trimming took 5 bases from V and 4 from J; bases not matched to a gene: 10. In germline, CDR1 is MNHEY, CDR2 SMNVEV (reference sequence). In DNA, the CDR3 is TGTGCCAGCAGTGACCTACAGGGGTCACTCTATGGCTACACCTTC. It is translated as CASSDLQGSLYGYTF.